This TCR beta chain came from a study of cytomegalovirus exposure and HLA in healthy donors. Whole-study findings and limits: A later analysis reportedly found fewer N-insertions in an Asian-associated ancestry cluster than the roughly 670-donor mean.

Germline lookup yields CDR1 SGHNT and CDR2 YYREEE (reference sequence). Trimming removed 2 bases at V and 2 bases at J, with 11 bases between. This CDR3 is built from 14 residues. In regard to this clone: No antigen is known for it.

A multiplex PCR was run with 60 Vbeta primers and 13 Jbeta primers. The table came from immunoSEQ multiplex PCR; TCRdb's copy has only in-frame clones and leaves some out. The data show roughly 230,000 clones, nearly 95% seen once. The TCR was taken from a girl aged 2-10 years in good health and CMV-seronegative. The chain carries TRBV5-4 and TRBJ2-7; D gene ambiguous. Sample: PBMCs. The CDR3 DNA sequence: TGTGCCAGCAGCTTTGTTGGGCAGACCTACGAGCAGTACTTC. It codes for CASSFVGQTYEQYF.